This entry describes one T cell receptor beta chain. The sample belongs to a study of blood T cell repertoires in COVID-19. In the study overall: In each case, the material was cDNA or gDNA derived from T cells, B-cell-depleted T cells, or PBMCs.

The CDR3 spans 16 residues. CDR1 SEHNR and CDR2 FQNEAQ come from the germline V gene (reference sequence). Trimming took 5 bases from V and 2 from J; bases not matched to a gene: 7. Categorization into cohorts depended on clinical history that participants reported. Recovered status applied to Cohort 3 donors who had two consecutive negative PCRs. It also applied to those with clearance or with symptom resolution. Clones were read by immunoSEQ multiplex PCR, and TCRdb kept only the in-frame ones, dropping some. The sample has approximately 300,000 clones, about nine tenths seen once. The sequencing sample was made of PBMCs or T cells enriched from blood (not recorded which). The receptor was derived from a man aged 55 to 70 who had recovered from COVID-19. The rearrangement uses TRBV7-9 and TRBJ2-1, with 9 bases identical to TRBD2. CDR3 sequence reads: CASSRTSATTYNEQFF. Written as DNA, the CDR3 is TGTGCCAGCAGCAGGACTAGCGCCACGACCTACAATGAGCAGTTCTTC.